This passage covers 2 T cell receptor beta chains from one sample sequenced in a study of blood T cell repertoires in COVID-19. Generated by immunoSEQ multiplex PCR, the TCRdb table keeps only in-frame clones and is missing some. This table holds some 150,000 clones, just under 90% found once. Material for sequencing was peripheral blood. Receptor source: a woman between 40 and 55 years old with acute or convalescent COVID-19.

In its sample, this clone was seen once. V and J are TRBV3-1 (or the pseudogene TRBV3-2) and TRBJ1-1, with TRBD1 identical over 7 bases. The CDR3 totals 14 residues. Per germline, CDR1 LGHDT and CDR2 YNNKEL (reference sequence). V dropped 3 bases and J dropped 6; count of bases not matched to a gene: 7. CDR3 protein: CASSQVARGAEAFF. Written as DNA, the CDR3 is TGTGCCAGCAGCCAGGTAGCCAGGGGGGCTGAAGCTTTCTTT.

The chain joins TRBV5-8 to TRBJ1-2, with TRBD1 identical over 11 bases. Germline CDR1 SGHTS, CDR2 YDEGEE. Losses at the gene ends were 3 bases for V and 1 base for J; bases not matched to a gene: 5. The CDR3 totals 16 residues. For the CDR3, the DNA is TGTGCCAGCAGCTCCTGGACAGGGGGCGATAACTATGGCTACACCTTC. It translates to CASSSWTGGDNYGYTF. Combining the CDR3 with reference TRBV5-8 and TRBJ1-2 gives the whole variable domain EAGVTQSPTHLIKTRGQQATLRCSPISGHTSVYWYQQALGLGLQFLLWYDEGEERNRGNFPPRFSGRQFPNYSSELNVNALELEDSALYLCASSSWTGGDNYGYTFGSGTRLTVV.